This T cell receptor beta chain was found in a study of shared clonotypes between healthy human individuals. There are 13 residues in the CDR3. Germline V lookup: CDR1 MGHDK, CDR2 SYGVNS. Trimming removed 0 bases at V and 6 bases at J, with 9 bases between. Findings of the study overall: It was observed that 4% to 6% of naive CD4 clonotypes were shared across a few donors. Tissue TCR repertoires likely differ from these blood-only repertoires.

Sorted subsets were amplified in replicate PCRs using 200 to 250 ng DNA, 32,000 or so T cell genomes. Libraries were prepared by immunoSEQ multiplex PCR; TCRdb keeps only in-frame clonotypes and omits some of them. In the table there are approximately 1.4 million clones, 95% to 99% of which are singletons. A word on this clone: Its antigen remains unidentified.

The chain links TRBV25-1 to TRBJ2-7, with D uncertain. Sequencing input: naive CD4+ T cells sorted from blood. The subset was: CD45RA+ positively selected. The receptor comes from a man in his thirties or forties in good health. The CDR3 bases are TGTGCCAGCAGTGAATATAGTTATCGCGAGCAGTACTTC. Encoded protein: CASSEYSYREQYF.